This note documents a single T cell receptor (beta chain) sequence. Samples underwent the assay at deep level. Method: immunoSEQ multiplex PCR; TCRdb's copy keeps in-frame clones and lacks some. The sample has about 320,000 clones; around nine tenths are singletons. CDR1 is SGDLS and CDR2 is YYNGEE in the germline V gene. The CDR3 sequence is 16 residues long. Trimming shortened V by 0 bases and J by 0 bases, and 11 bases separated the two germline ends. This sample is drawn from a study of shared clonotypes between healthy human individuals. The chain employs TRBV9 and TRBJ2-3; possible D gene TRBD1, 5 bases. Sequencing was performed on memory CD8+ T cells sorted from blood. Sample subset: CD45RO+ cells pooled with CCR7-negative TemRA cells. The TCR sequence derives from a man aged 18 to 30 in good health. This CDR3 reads CASSVVSGPSTDTQYF. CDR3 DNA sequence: TGTGCCAGCAGCGTAGTCTCAGGGCCTAGCACAGATACGCAGTATTTT.